This T cell receptor (beta chain) was profiled in a study of early stage breast cancer tumors. Study at large: ER+/PR+/HER2- status applied to about 70% of the 16 invasive breast tumors.

Clones were read by immunoSEQ multiplex PCR, and TCRdb kept only the in-frame ones, dropping some. The sample holds 65,000 to 75,000 clones; around 80% are singletons and the top ten take 4.7%. Turning to this clone: The antigen remains unidentified.

General study points: Tumors had about 2.4-fold higher T cell density and higher clonality than adjacent normal breast tissue.

Deletions cut 8 bases from V and 3 bases from J, with 11 bases between. Germline CDR1 is LNHDA and CDR2 is SQIVND (reference sequence). The CDR3 covers 13 residues. This sequence originates from a person aged 35-49 years with breast cancer. The sequenced sample consisted of blood. The chain uses TRBV19 and TRBJ1-3, with no clear D. In DNA form, the CDR3 reads TGTGCCAGTCTCCCGGACGTTGGAAACACCATATATTTT. It yields the protein CASLPDVGNTIYF.